The source of this T cell receptor (beta chain) is a study of blood T cells in healthy people across ages. Overall study results and limits: Both higher diversity and more naive CD4+ cells marked long-lived donors when set against aged donors. One million T cells yielded diversity estimates that were considered underestimates.

No fewer than 6 million PBMCs went into each sample. Of note for this clonotype: The antigen is unknown.

This CDR3 region has 14 residues. Germline assignment: CDR1 MGHRA and CDR2 YSYEKL. Deletions cut 0 bases from V and 2 bases from J, with 8 bases between. The use of a sample-barcoded 5' primer and a J-beta primer mix characterized a second PCR of about 7 to 12 cycles. Each cDNA molecule carried a tag from a template-switch adaptor that contained 12 random nucleotides. MiXCR was run by TCRdb on the 5' RACE reads, yielding one entry per CDR3 protein. The sample shows some 1 million distinct CDR3 sequences, 40% to 50% of them seen only once. The chain is built from TRBV4-1 and TRBJ2-7, with a weak D call TRBD1 (5 bases). What was sequenced was blood. The source is a woman aged 55-69 years in good health. DNA for the CDR3: TGCGCCAGCAGCCAAGATACAGGAACCTACGAGCAGTACTTC. Its protein product is CASSQDTGTYEQYF.